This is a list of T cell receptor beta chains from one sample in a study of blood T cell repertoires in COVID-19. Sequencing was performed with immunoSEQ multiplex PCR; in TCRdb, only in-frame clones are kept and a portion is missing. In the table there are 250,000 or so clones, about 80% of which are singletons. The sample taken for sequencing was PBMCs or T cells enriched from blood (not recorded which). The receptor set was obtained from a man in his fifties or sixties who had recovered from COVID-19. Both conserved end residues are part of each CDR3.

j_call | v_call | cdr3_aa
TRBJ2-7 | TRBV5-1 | CASRPLRDREEEQYF
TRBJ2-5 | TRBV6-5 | CASSYAAGGIVETQYF
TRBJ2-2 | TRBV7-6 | CASSLGSSVNTGELFF
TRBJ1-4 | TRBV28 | CASRVGTFNEKLFF
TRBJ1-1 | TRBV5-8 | CASSLTGGPEAFF
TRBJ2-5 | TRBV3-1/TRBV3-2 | CASSQDTGRETQYF
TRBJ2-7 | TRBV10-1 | CASSEFGLKPYEQYF
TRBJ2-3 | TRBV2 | CASSLLAGGTDTQYF
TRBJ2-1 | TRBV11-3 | CASSSPGLAGVNEQFF
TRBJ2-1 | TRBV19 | CASSLSGASYNEQFF